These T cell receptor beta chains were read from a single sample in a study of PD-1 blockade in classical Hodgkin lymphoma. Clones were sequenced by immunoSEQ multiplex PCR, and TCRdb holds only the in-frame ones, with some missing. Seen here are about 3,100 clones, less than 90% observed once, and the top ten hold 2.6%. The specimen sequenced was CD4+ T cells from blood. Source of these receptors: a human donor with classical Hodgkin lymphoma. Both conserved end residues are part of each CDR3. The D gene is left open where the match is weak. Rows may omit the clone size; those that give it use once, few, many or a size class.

DNA: TGTGCCAGCAGCAACACCGGGGAGCGGGGGGTTTTGGGGGAGCAGTTCTTC
CDR3: CASSNTGERGVLGEQFF
J: TRBJ2-1
V: TRBV7-2
D: TRBD2
size: NA

DNA: TGCGCCAGCAGCGAACGGGAGGGTGAGCAGTACTTC
CDR3: CASSEREGEQYF
J: TRBJ2-7
V: TRBV5-1
D: TRBD2
size: once

DNA: TGTGCCAGTAGTCCCTTGCCACAGGGGGAGACCCAGTACTTC
CDR3: CASSPLPQGETQYF
J: TRBJ2-5
V: TRBV19
D: TRBD1
size: NA

DNA: TGTGCCAGCAGTGAAATAGCGGGGGCCGCCACAGATACGCAGTATTTT
CDR3: CASSEIAGAATDTQYF
J: TRBJ2-3
V: TRBV2
D: TRBD2
size: NA

DNA: TGTGCCAGCAGTTCCCCGGGATACTCCTACGAGCAGTACTTC
CDR3: CASSSPGYSYEQYF
J: TRBJ2-7
V: TRBV28
D: NA
size: NA

DNA: TGTGCCAGCACCGGAGAGGGACAGGGGTACCCTGAAGCTTTCTTT
CDR3: CASTGEGQGYPEAFF
J: TRBJ1-1
V: TRBV6-1
D: TRBD1
size: NA

DNA: TGTGCCAGCAGCACCCCCGGCGGCGCCGGGGAGCTGTTTTTT
CDR3: CASSTPGGAGELFF
J: TRBJ2-2
V: TRBV11-3
D: NA
size: once

DNA: TGTGCCAGCAGTCCCAACAGGGGTGAAGCCGGGGAGCTGTTTTTT
CDR3: CASSPNRGEAGELFF
J: TRBJ2-2
V: TRBV2
D: TRBD1
size: NA

DNA: TGCAGCGTATCTACAGGGGTGAACACTGAAGCTTTCTTT
CDR3: CSVSTGVNTEAFF
J: TRBJ1-1
V: TRBV29-1
D: TRBD1
size: NA

DNA: TGTGCCAGTAGTGGACTAGTGTCCGGGGAGCTGTTTTTT
CDR3: CASSGLVSGELFF
J: TRBJ2-2
V: TRBV19
D: TRBD2
size: NA

DNA: TGTGCCAGCAGCTTAAAGACAGTGAACACTGAAGCTTTCTTT
CDR3: CASSLKTVNTEAFF
J: TRBJ1-1
V: TRBV7-9
D: NA
size: NA

DNA: TGTGCCAGTAGTCCCTTAGGAAGCGGGGCCTACAATGAGCAGTTCTTC
CDR3: CASSPLGSGAYNEQFF
J: TRBJ2-1
V: TRBV19
D: TRBD2
size: NA

DNA: TGTGCCAGCACCCTAGTTGCCTCTGGAAACACCATATATTTT
CDR3: CASTLVASGNTIYF
J: TRBJ1-3
V: TRBV2
D: NA
size: NA

DNA: TGTGCCAGTAGGGACAGGGGCACCTACGAGCAGTACTTC
CDR3: CASRDRGTYEQYF
J: TRBJ2-7
V: TRBV19
D: TRBD1
size: NA

DNA: TGTGCCAGCACCTATTACTCAGAGCAGAGTGGCTACACCTTC
CDR3: CASTYYSEQSGYTF
J: TRBJ1-2
V: TRBV2
D: NA
size: NA

DNA: TGTGCCAGCAGTGAAGGGATAGTCACAGATACGCAGTATTTT
CDR3: CASSEGIVTDTQYF
J: TRBJ2-3
V: TRBV2
D: NA
size: NA

DNA: TGTGCCAGCAGCCTAAATAGGGGAGAGGGCTACACCTTC
CDR3: CASSLNRGEGYTF
J: TRBJ1-2
V: TRBV7-2
D: NA
size: NA

DNA: TGTGCCAGCTCACGTGGGGCGGGCGCGGATCAGCCCCAGCATTTT
CDR3: CASSRGAGADQPQHF
J: TRBJ1-5
V: TRBV18
D: NA
size: NA

DNA: TGTGCCAGCGCCGGACAGGGAGGATTTATGTCCATATATTTT
CDR3: CASAGQGGFMSIYF
J: TRBJ1-3
V: TRBV18
D: TRBD1
size: NA

DNA: TGTGCCAGCAGCCCGGAGGCAGGGGAGACAGATACGCAGTATTTT
CDR3: CASSPEAGETDTQYF
J: TRBJ2-3
V: TRBV5-4
D: NA
size: NA

DNA: TGTGCCAGCTCCCCGGACAGCGCTAATGAAAAACTGTTTTTT
CDR3: CASSPDSANEKLFF
J: TRBJ1-4
V: TRBV18
D: NA
size: NA

DNA: TGTGCCTGGAGTCGAGGGTTAGCGGGAGTCAACTACAATGAGCAGTTCTTC
CDR3: CAWSRGLAGVNYNEQFF
J: TRBJ2-1
V: TRBV30
D: TRBD2
size: NA

DNA: TGTGCCAGCAGCGTAGTGGGAGGACCTCAAGAGACCCAGTACTTC
CDR3: CASSVVGGPQETQYF
J: TRBJ2-5
V: TRBV9
D: NA
size: NA

DNA: TGTGCCAGCAGTTACTGGCAGGGGGGCTACGAGCAGTACTTC
CDR3: CASSYWQGGYEQYF
J: TRBJ2-7
V: TRBV6-5
D: NA
size: NA

DNA: TGTGCCAGCAGTGAGGGGACAGGGGGGGCCTACGAGCAGTACTTC
CDR3: CASSEGTGGAYEQYF
J: TRBJ2-7
V: TRBV2
D: TRBD1
size: NA

DNA: TGTGCCAGCTTCTCGGGGACAGGGGGATTCGGGGAGCTGTTTTTT
CDR3: CASFSGTGGFGELFF
J: TRBJ2-2
V: TRBV25-1
D: TRBD1
size: NA

DNA: TGTGCCATCAGTGAGTCAGGGGGGGATGAAAAACTGTTTTTT
CDR3: CAISESGGDEKLFF
J: TRBJ1-4
V: TRBV10-3
D: NA
size: NA

DNA: TGCGCCAGCAGCTTGGTGCCTTCGGACAGGGTTGATCCGGACTATGGCTACACCTTC
CDR3: CASSLVPSDRVDPDYGYTF
J: TRBJ1-2
V: TRBV5-1
D: TRBD1
size: NA

DNA: TGTGCCAGCAGTGAGGGGGGCCGTAAGTTCTTC
CDR3: CASSEGGRKFF
J: TRBJ2-1
V: TRBV25-1
D: NA
size: NA

DNA: TGTGCCTACCAAGGGGGGTATGAAAAACTGTTTTTT
CDR3: CAYQGGYEKLFF
J: TRBJ1-4
V: TRBV30
D: NA
size: NA